The 27 T cell receptor beta chains in this list originate from one sample, sequenced in a study of blood T cell repertoires in COVID-19. TCRdb's table, derived via immunoSEQ multiplex PCR, lists solely in-frame clones and lacks some. Here the sample spans fewer than 250,000 clones, around 86% being singletons. Source material: PBMCs or T cells enriched from blood (not recorded which). All receptors come from a man aged 30 to 39 in a cohort exposed to, infected with or recovered from COVID-19 (not recorded which).

This clone was counted once. J is TRBJ2-1 and V is TRBV19; D may be TRBD2 (6 bases). V gave up 7 bases and J gave up 4 bases, with 14 bases separating them. Germline values: CDR1 LNHDA, CDR2 SQIVND (reference sequence). The CDR3 covers 14 residues. The CDR3 loop reads CASKGGTTYNEQFF. As DNA, the CDR3 is TGTGCCAGTAAGGGCGGGACCACTTACAATGAGCAGTTCTTC.

The CDR3 region is CASSLRGRRQDEKLFF. CDR3 nucleotides: TGTGCCAGCAGCTTGAGGGGGCGTCGGCAAGATGAAAAACTGTTTTTT. The chain joins TRBV5-4 to TRBJ1-4, with 7 bases identical to TRBD1. The V gene end was trimmed by 1 base and the J gene end by 6 bases; junction bases not matched to a gene: 9. Germline assignment: CDR1 SGHNT and CDR2 YYREEE (reference sequence). This CDR3 has 16 residues.

The chain employs TRBV7-9 and TRBJ2-1; TRBD1 agrees at 8 bases. Germline CDR1 is SEHNR and CDR2 is FQNEAQ (reference sequence). The CDR3 spans 15 residues. V dropped 6 bases and J dropped 4; count of bases not matched to a gene: 8. CDR3: CASSYQGATYNEQFF. The CDR3 DNA reads TGTGCCAGCAGTTACCAGGGGGCCACATACAATGAGCAGTTCTTC.

Comment on this clone: A junction boundary mismatches the germline segment, possibly from a read error. This rearrangement joins TRBV10-3 to TRBJ2-5, with 7 bases identical to TRBD2. This CDR3 is built from 18 residues. CDR1 ENHRY and CDR2 SYGVKD come from the germline V gene. CDR3 sequence reads: CAISEGVGSGAPQGTQYF. Written as DNA, the CDR3 is TGTGCCATCAGTGAGGGGGTTGGGAGCGGGGCGCCCCAAGGGACCCAGTACTTC.

The chain links TRBV5-4 to TRBJ1-1; no clear D. Between the trimmed V and J ends, which lost 4 bases and 4 bases, there was a span of 17 bases. There are 15 residues in the CDR3. Germline V gene lookup returns CDR1 SGHNT and CDR2 YYREEE (reference sequence). The CDR3 DNA reads as TGTGCCAGCAGCAGCTCTGGTATGAGAGGCACTGAAGCTTTCTTT. It encodes CASSSSGMRGTEAFF.

The CDR3, as DNA: TGTGCCAGCAGCCCGGGACTAGCGGAGGGCTACGAGCAGTACTTC. Its translation is CASSPGLAEGYEQYF. This chain uses TRBV3-1 (or the pseudogene TRBV3-2) with TRBJ2-7; 11 bases match TRBD2. The CDR3 consists of 15 residues. The germline V gene has CDR1 LGHDT and CDR2 YNNKEL (reference sequence). The ends lost 4 bases at V and 3 bases at J; junction bases unmatched: 5.

The chain combines TRBV4-1 with TRBJ2-3; 8 bases are shared with TRBD2. Germline lookup yields CDR1 MGHRA and CDR2 YSYEKL. The CDR3 contains 14 residues. V was clipped by 7 bases and J by 7 bases; unmatched bases: 10. This CDR3 is CASNEGGRFNTQYF. CDR3 bases: TGCGCCAGCAATGAAGGCGGGAGGTTTAATACGCAGTATTTT.

This rearrangement joins TRBV27 to TRBJ2-7; TRBD1 might be the D (5 bases). With 3 bases removed from V and 4 bases from J, the gap between germline ends came to 13 bases. The CDR3 sequence is 14 residues long. Germline-derived CDR1 and CDR2 are MNHEY and SMNVEV (reference sequence). CDR3 region: CASSLGRAGYEQYF. In DNA, the CDR3 is TGTGCCAGCAGTTTGGGCAGGGCAGGTTACGAGCAGTACTTC.

The V gene is TRBV27, the J gene TRBJ2-7; 10 nucleotides align to TRBD2. The CDR3 has 16 residues. Germline CDR1 reads MNHEY; CDR2 reads SMNVEV (reference sequence). V trimming: 3 bases; J trimming: 7 bases; junction bases outside the gene matches: 12. CDR3 nucleotides: TGTGCCAGCAGTTTTCGCTCTAGCGGGAGTTTCGGGGAGCAGTACTTC. As protein: CASSFRSSGSFGEQYF.

The chain is built from TRBV5-1 and TRBJ2-7, with D possibly matching TRBD1 (5 bases). Germline V gene sequence: CDR1 SGHRS, CDR2 YFSETQ. Trimming left V 4 bases short and J 1 base short, with 12 bases between. This CDR3 contains 14 residues. The CDR3, as DNA: TGCGCCAGCAGCCCATCCAGGGCTTCCTACGAGCAGTACTTC. Translating it yields CASSPSRASYEQYF.

This clone came up once. The chain carries TRBV7-2 and TRBJ2-3; TRBD1 matches at 7 bases. The germline V gene has CDR1 SGHTA and CDR2 FQGNSA. J gave up 4 bases and V 5 bases, and 12 bases lay outside the gene matches. This CDR3 has 16 residues. As DNA, the CDR3 is TGTGCCAGCAGCGTAAGAGGGGGCGGTACCCCAGATACGCAGTATTTT. Its protein product is CASSVRGGGTPDTQYF.

This chain connects TRBV6-5 to TRBJ2-2; no reliable D call. The germline V gene has CDR1 MNHEY and CDR2 SVGAGI. Trimming cost V 6 bases and J 4 bases, with 12 bases left between them. The CDR3 is 14 residues long. For the CDR3, the DNA is TGTGCCAGCAGACCACCGACTGCCACCGGGGAGCTGTTTTTT. This codes for CASRPPTATGELFF.

In its sample, this clone was seen once. The chain has TRBV9 and TRBJ1-5, with 9 positions matching TRBD1. CDR1 and CDR2 (germline): SGDLS, YYNGEE. The J segment lost 9 bases and the V segment lost 3 bases, leaving 7 bases of the junction unmatched. CDR3 length: 14 residues. The CDR3 reads CASSAGTGTLPQHF. The CDR3 DNA is TGTGCCAGCAGCGCCGGGACAGGGACTTTGCCCCAGCATTTT. The full variable domain, its missing parts supplied by reference TRBV9 and TRBJ1-5, is DSGVTQTPKHLITATGQRVTLRCSPRSGDLSVYWYQQSLDQGLQFLIQYYNGEERAKGNILERFSAQQFPDLHSELNLSSLELGDSALYFCASSAGTGTLPQHFGDGTRLSIL.

V is TRBV27 and J is TRBJ1-3, with D uncertain. Germline CDR1 and CDR2: MNHEY and SMNVEV (reference sequence). V lost 0 bases, J lost 0 bases, and 6 bases lay in between. The CDR3 spans 15 residues. In nucleotides, the CDR3 is TGTGCCAGCAGTTTATCTGGCTTCTCTGGAAACACCATATATTTT. It translates to CASSLSGFSGNTIYF.

The V and J genes are TRBV19 and TRBJ1-4; D possibly corresponds to TRBD1 (6 bases). V lost 3 bases and J lost 6, with 14 bases in between. The length of the CDR3 is 15 residues. Germline CDR1 and CDR2: LNHDA and SQIVND (reference sequence). CDR3 bases: TGTGCCAGTAGTATCCTCTCAGGGGCAGATGAAAAACTGTTTTTT. Its protein product is CASSILSGADEKLFF.

J is TRBJ2-7 and V is TRBV28; no clear D. With 8 bases removed from V and 5 bases from J, the gap between germline ends came to 10 bases. Germline assignment: CDR1 MDHEN and CDR2 SYDVKM. The CDR3 loop spans 11 amino acids. As DNA, the CDR3 is TGTGCCAGCGCCAGTAGCCACGAGCAGTACTTC. Its protein product is CASASSHEQYF.

The chain has TRBV5-5 and TRBJ2-7; TRBD2 might be the D (6 bases). From germline, CDR1 is SGHKS and CDR2 YYEKEE (reference sequence). Trimming removed 0 bases at V and 2 bases at J, with 12 bases between. The length of the CDR3 is 15 residues. The CDR3 DNA reads as TGTGCCAGCAGCTTGGGCGGGATTTCCGCCTACGAGCAGTACTTC. Its translation: CASSLGGISAYEQYF.

V gene TRBV29-1 combines with J gene TRBJ1-2; no definite D call. Germline-derived CDR1 and CDR2 are SQVTM and ANQGSEA. The CDR3 extends over 11 amino acids. The V end was cut by 4 bases, the J end by 5 bases, with 8 bases between. DNA of the CDR3: TGCAGCGTTGTTGCAGGATATGGCTACACCTTC. Translation gives CSVVAGYGYTF.

The table lists this clone with a count of one. V is TRBV7-8 and J is TRBJ2-3; 7 positions agree with TRBD2. The CDR3 is 19 amino acids. The germline gives CDR1 SGHVS, CDR2 FQNEAQ. V shed 5 bases and J 2 bases; nucleotides not matched to a gene: 19. CDR3: CASSPPREAGELVTDTQYF. CDR3 DNA sequence: TGTGCCAGCAGCCCCCCCCGGGAGGCGGGAGAACTAGTCACAGATACGCAGTATTTT.

The count of this clone is one. This chain links TRBV3-1 (or the pseudogene TRBV3-2) with TRBJ1-2; D is possibly TRBD1 (6 bases). The V end was cut by 0 bases, the J end by 2 bases, with 10 bases between. The germline gives CDR1 LGHDT, CDR2 YNNKEL (reference sequence). This CDR3 has 15 amino acids. In DNA, the CDR3 is TGTGCCAGCAGCCAAGATGGGGGACACAACTATGGCTACACCTTC. This translates into CASSQDGGHNYGYTF.

This clone was counted once. V is TRBV15 and J is TRBJ1-5, with D possibly being TRBD1 (6 bases). Germline V gene lookup returns CDR1 LNHNV and CDR2 YYDKDF (reference sequence). The CDR3 extends over 16 amino acids. V was pared by 1 base and J by 5 bases, with 15 bases between. The CDR3 region is CATSRGKGAGDQPQHF. The CDR3 DNA reads as TGTGCCACCAGCAGAGGTAAAGGGGCAGGGGATCAGCCCCAGCATTTT.

The V and J genes are TRBV7-8 and TRBJ2-7; 10 bases fit TRBD1. Germline CDR1 SGHVS, CDR2 FQNEAQ. The CDR3 loop spans 17 amino acids. J gave up 5 bases and V 1 base, and 11 bases lay outside the gene matches. CDR3 protein: CASSLGAGTGVRNEQYF. Here the CDR3 DNA reads TGTGCCAGCAGCTTAGGCGCCGGGACAGGGGTCCGCAACGAGCAGTACTTC.

This sequence joins TRBV19 and TRBJ2-5; no firm D call. Germline V gives CDR1 LNHDA, CDR2 SQIVND (reference sequence). This CDR3 has 11 amino acids. V dropped 8 bases and J dropped 3 bases, with 7 bases sitting between them. CDR3 in amino acids: CASGREETQYF. CDR3 nucleotide sequence: TGTGCCAGTGGCCGGGAAGAGACCCAGTACTTC.

Comment on this clone: The same CDR3 also results from other DNA sequences found in this sample. The V call is TRBV18, the J call TRBJ2-7, with TRBD2 matching over 9 bases. Germline V lookup: CDR1 KGHSH, CDR2 LQKENI. This CDR3 comprises 15 residues. Trimming cost V 3 bases and J 2 bases; bases outside gene matches: 5. The CDR3 bases are TGTGCCAGCTCACCTGGGCTAGCGGGAACCTACGAGCAGTACTTC. It yields the protein CASSPGLAGTYEQYF.

The gene calls are TRBV27 and TRBJ2-2, with 9 bases lining up with TRBD2. Germline V gene sequence: CDR1 MNHEY, CDR2 SMNVEV (reference sequence). V dropped 4 bases and J dropped 4; count of bases not matched to a gene: 7. The CDR3 is made up of 16 amino acids. The CDR3 protein is CASSSGLAGITGELFF. For the CDR3, the DNA is TGTGCCAGCAGTTCGGGGCTAGCGGGAATCACCGGGGAGCTGTTTTTT.

The chain carries TRBV5-1 and TRBJ1-1, with 9 bases that match TRBD1. The V gene end was trimmed by 3 bases and the J gene end by 2 bases; junction bases not matched to a gene: 8. This CDR3 is built from 16 residues. Germline CDR1 reads SGHRS; CDR2 reads YFSETQ. The CDR3 reads CASSYRTGAFNTEAFF. As DNA, the CDR3 is TGCGCCAGCAGCTACAGGACAGGGGCTTTTAACACTGAAGCTTTCTTT.

This chain links TRBV28 with TRBJ2-7; 10 bases fit TRBD2. The CDR3 totals 16 residues. CDR1 is MDHEN, CDR2 SYDVKM, per germline. V was clipped by 4 bases and J by 6 bases; unmatched bases: 12. The CDR3 here is CASSSLAGSNFFEQYF. The CDR3 DNA reads TGTGCCAGCAGTTCACTAGCGGGAAGTAATTTCTTCGAGCAGTACTTC.